Following are 7 T cell receptor beta chains from one sample sequenced in a study of T cells in localized non-small cell lung cancer. Using immunoSEQ multiplex PCR, the repertoire was profiled, and TCRdb retains in-frame clones only, with some absent. Counted here are about 20,000 clones, 89% occurring once; the ten biggest clones make up roughly 9.1%. The sample consisted of peripheral blood, taken before any cancer treatment. These TCRs come from a man aged 40 to 75 with stage I lung adenocarcinoma.

CDR3 residues: CASNDGGRNEQFF. The CDR3 nucleotides are TGTGCCAGCAATGACGGGGGACGAAATGAGCAGTTCTTC. This rearrangement joins TRBV2 to TRBJ2-1, with D possibly matching TRBD2 (6 bases). Between the trimmed V and J ends, which lost 7 bases and 7 bases, there was a span of 14 bases. Germline V gives CDR1 SNHLY, CDR2 FYNNEI. This CDR3 comprises 13 residues.

This sequence joins TRBV10-3 and TRBJ2-2; D remains unclear. The V end was cut by 2 bases, the J end by 6 bases, with 7 bases between. The CDR3 contains 13 residues. CDR1 and CDR2 from the germline V gene are ENHRY and SYGVKD. Here the CDR3 DNA reads TGTGCCATCAGTGAGATGACGGCCGGGGAGCTGTTTTTT. Amino acid sequence: CAISEMTAGELFF.

The chain uses TRBV14 and TRBJ1-4; D may be TRBD1 (6 bases). Germline V gene sequence: CDR1 SGHDN, CDR2 FVKESK. This CDR3 has 16 residues. V was shortened by 1 base and J by 8 bases, with 17 bases between the two germline ends. The CDR3, as DNA: TGTGCCAGCAGCCAAGCTGCAGGGGAGGGTCAGGAAAAACTGTTTTTT. Its protein is CASSQAAGEGQEKLFF. Full variable domain (rest looked up from reference TRBV14 and TRBJ1-4): EAGVTQFPSHSVIEKGQTVTLRCDPISGHDNLYWYRRVMGKEIKFLLHFVKESKQDESGMPNNRFLAERTGGTYSTLKVQPAELEDSGVYFCASSQAAGEGQEKLFFGSGTQLSVL.

This rearrangement joins TRBV6-1 to TRBJ2-7; D remains unclear. With 8 bases removed from V and 1 base from J, the gap between germline ends came to 18 bases. The germline V gene encodes CDR1 MNHNS and CDR2 SASEGT. CDR3 length: 15 residues. Here the CDR3 reads CASATVQVPSYEQYF. As DNA, the CDR3 is TGTGCCAGCGCAACCGTGCAGGTCCCTTCCTACGAGCAGTACTTC.

The chain has TRBV5-1 and TRBJ1-1; 9 bases match TRBD1. Trimming cost V 3 bases and J 4 bases; bases outside gene matches: 13. Germline V CDR1 and CDR2: SGHRS, YFSETQ. This CDR3 comprises 17 residues. CDR3: CASSSGQGGPLFTEAFF. Written as DNA, the CDR3 is TGCGCCAGCAGCTCGGGACAGGGAGGACCCCTCTTCACTGAAGCTTTCTTT. The full variable domain, with the rest looked up from reference TRBV5-1 and TRBJ1-1, is KAGVTQTPRYLIKTRGQQVTLSCSPISGHRSVSWYQQTPGQGLQFLFEYFSETQRNKGNFPGRFSGRQFSNSRSEMNVSTLELGDSALYLCASSSGQGGPLFTEAFFGQGTRLTVV.

The V and J genes are TRBV4-2 and TRBJ1-3; 7 bases match TRBD1. The CDR3 has 17 residues. With V trimmed by 4 bases and J by 3 bases, 12 bases remained unmatched. The germline gives CDR1 LGHNA, CDR2 YNFKEQ. The CDR3 spells CASSPNGQALGGNTIYF. CDR3 in DNA: TGTGCCAGCAGCCCTAACGGACAGGCCCTAGGTGGAAACACCATATATTTT.

This chain connects TRBV6-5 to TRBJ2-5; 8 positions agree with TRBD1. The CDR3 sequence is 14 residues long. Germline-derived CDR1 and CDR2 are MNHEY and SVGAGI. The V segment lost 6 bases and the J segment 5 bases; nucleotides outside the gene matches: 8. DNA for the CDR3: TGTGCCAGCAGCAGGGACAGGAGTTTCGAGACCCAGTACTTC. Translated, it gives CASSRDRSFETQYF.